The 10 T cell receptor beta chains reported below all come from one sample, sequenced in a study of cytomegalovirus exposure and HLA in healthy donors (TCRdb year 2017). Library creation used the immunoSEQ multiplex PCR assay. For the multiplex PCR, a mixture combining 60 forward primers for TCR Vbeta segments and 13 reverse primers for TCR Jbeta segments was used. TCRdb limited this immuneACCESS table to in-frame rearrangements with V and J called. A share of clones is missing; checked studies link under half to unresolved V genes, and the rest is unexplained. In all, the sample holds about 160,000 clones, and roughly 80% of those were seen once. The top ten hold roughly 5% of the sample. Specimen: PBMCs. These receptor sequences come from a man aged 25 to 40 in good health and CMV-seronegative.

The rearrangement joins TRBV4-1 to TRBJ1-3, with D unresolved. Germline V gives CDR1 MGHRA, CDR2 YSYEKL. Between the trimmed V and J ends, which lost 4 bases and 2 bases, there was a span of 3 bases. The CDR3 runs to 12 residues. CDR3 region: CASSPTGNTIYF. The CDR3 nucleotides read TGCGCCAGCAGCCCCACTGGAAACACCATATATTTT.

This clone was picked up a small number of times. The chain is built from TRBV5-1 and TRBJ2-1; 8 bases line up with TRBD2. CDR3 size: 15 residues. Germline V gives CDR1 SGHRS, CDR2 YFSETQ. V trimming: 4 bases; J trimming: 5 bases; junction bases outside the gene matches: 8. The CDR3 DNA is TGCGCCAGCAGCCCCGGGGGAGCGGGAGACAATGAGCAGTTCTTC. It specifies CASSPGGAGDNEQFF.

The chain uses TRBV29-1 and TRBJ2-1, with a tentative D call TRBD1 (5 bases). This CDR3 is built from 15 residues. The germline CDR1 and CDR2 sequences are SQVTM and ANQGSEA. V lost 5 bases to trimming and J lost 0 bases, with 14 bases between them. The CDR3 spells CSVQGASSSYNEQFF. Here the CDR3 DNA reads TGCAGCGTTCAAGGGGCGTCCTCCTCCTACAATGAGCAGTTCTTC.

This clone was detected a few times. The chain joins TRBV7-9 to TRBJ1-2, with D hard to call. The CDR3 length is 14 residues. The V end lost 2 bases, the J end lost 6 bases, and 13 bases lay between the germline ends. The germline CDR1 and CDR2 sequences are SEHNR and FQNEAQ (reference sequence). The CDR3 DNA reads TGTGCCAGCAGCTTATTTATCCGGGGAGATGGCTACACCTTC. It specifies CASSLFIRGDGYTF.

CDR3 in DNA: TGTGCCAGCACCGGGGGGTTAGCCCAGTACTTC. It specifies CASTGGLAQYF. This chain links TRBV28 with TRBJ2-5; TRBD2 aligns across 7 bases. After removal of 7 bases from V and 9 bases from J, the junction contained 5 bases not matched to a gene. The CDR3 spans 11 residues. In germline, CDR1 is MDHEN, CDR2 SYDVKM.

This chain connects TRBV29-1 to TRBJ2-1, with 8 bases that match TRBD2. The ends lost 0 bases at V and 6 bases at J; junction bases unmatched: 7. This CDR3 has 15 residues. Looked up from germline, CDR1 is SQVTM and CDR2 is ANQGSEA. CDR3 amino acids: CSVEDRAGVGNEQFF. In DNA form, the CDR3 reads TGCAGCGTTGAAGACCGAGCGGGAGTAGGCAATGAGCAGTTCTTC.

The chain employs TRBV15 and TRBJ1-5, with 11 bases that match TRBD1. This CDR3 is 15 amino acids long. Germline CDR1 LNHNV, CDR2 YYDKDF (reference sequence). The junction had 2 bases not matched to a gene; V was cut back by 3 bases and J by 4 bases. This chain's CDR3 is CATSRGQGVNQPQHF. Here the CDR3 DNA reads TGTGCCACCAGCAGGGGACAGGGGGTGAATCAGCCCCAGCATTTT.

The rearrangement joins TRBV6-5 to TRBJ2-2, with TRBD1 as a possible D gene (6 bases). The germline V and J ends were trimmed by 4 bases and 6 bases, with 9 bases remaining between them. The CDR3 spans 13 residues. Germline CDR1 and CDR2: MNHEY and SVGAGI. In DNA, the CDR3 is TGTGCCAGCAGTTCAGGGGTCGCCGGGGAGCTGTTTTTT. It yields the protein CASSSGVAGELFF.

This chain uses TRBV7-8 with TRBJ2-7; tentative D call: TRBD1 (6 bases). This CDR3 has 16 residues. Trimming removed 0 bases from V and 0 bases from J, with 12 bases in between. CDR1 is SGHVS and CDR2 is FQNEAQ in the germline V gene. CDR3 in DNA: TGTGCCAGCAGCTTAGCCAGGGGACCCCACTCCTACGAGCAGTACTTC. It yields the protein CASSLARGPHSYEQYF.

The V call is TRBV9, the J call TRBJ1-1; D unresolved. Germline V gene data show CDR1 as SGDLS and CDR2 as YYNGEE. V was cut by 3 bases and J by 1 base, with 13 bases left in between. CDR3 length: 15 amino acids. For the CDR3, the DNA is TGTGCCAGCAGCGGTCATTCCTCCGGGAACACTGAAGCTTTCTTT. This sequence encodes CASSGHSSGNTEAFF.